The rows below give T cell receptor beta chains drawn from one sample of a study of graft-versus-host responses after intestinal transplantation. These receptors are not linked to any known antigen. The protocol was immunoSEQ multiplex PCR, while the TCRdb copy is restricted to in-frame clones and leaves out a portion. The sample contains about 88,000 clones, more than 90% of which appear only once. The sequences come from unstimulated CD4+ T cells sorted from spleen or lymph node cells, collected before intestinal transplant. The receptors were sampled from a human donor who received an intestinal transplant. Each CDR3 is given with its conserved first and last residue. D genes are given only for firm matches. Not every row has a clone size; where given, it reads once, few, many or a size class.

.,TRBD1,TRBV28,TRBJ1-4,TGTGCCAGCAGTTTAAGCTGGGACAGGGGAAGTAAACTGTTTTTT,CASSLSWDRGSKLFF
.,TRBD2,TRBV7-2,TRBJ2-7,TGTGCCAGCAGTCAACTAGCGGGGGACTCCTACGAGCAGTACTTC,CASSQLAGDSYEQYF
.,.,TRBV10-1,TRBJ1-1,TGTGCCAGCCGGGACACCTACCGCGGTGAAGCTTTCTTT,CASRDTYRGEAFF
.,TRBD1,TRBV19,TRBJ1-1,TGTGCCACCTCTCCGGGACAGGGGATTTATCAGAACACTGAAGCTTTCTTT,CATSPGQGIYQNTEAFF
.,TRBD1,TRBV28,TRBJ2-7,TGTGCCAGCAGCCATAGGCGGACAGGATGGGGCGAGCAGTACTTC,CASSHRRTGWGEQYF
few,.,TRBV6-5,TRBJ1-3,TGTGCCAGCAGTTACTCGATACCGGGGGCCGGAAACACCATATATTTT,CASSYSIPGAGNTIYF
.,TRBD1,TRBV29-1,TRBJ1-1,TGCAGCAGTCAGACAGGGGGGGGCACTGAAGCTTTCTTT,CSSQTGGGTEAFF
.,TRBD1,TRBV5-4,TRBJ2-2,TGTGCCAGCAGCTTGGTGGGACAGGGTCACACCGGGGAGCTGTTTTTT,CASSLVGQGHTGELFF
.,.,TRBV27,TRBJ1-5,TGTGCCAGCAGTCCCCGGAAGGGAGTGCAGCCCCAGCATTTT,CASSPRKGVQPQHF
.,.,TRBV30,TRBJ1-2,TGTGCCTGGAGGGCGACCCGGTTACGGCCAGGGGCCCATGGCTACACCTTC,CAWRATRLRPGAHGYTF
.,TRBD1,TRBV6-5,TRBJ2-3,TGTGCCAGCAGTTACTTCCGAAACAGGGGGCAAGATACGCAGTATTTT,CASSYFRNRGQDTQYF
.,.,TRBV5-4,TRBJ1-5,TGTGCCAGCAGCCGCCCAGGGGTTTGGAGCAATCAGCCCCAGCATTTT,CASSRPGVWSNQPQHF
.,.,TRBV20-1,TRBJ1-1,TGCAGTGCTAGCGGACGCGCGGGAGCTTTCTTT,CSASGRAGAFF
.,TRBD1,TRBV29-1,TRBJ2-7,TGCAGCGTCGCGCCGGGACAGGCCCTATCCTACGAGCAGTACTTC,CSVAPGQALSYEQYF
.,TRBD2,TRBV6-1,TRBJ2-3,TGTGCCAGCAGCCGTAGCGGGGTTAGCACAGATACGCAGTATTTT,CASSRSGVSTDTQYF
.,.,TRBV18,TRBJ2-6,TGTGCCAGCTCAAGTGGGGCCAACGTCCTGACTTTC,CASSSGANVLTF